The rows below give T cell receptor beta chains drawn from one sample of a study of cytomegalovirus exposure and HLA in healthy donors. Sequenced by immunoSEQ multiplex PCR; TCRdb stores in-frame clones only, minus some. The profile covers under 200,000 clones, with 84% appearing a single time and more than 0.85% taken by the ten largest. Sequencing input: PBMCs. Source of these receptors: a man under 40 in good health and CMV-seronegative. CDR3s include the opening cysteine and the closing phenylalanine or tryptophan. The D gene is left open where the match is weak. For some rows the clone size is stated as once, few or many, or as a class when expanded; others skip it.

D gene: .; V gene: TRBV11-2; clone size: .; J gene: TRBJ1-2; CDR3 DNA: TGTGCCAGCAGCTTAGTGTACCGTGCGGATGGCTACACCTTC; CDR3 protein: CASSLVYRADGYTF
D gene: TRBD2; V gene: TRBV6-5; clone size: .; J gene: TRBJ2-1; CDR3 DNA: TGTGCCAGCAGTTACGTCTCTAGCGGGAGGAATGAGCAGTTCTTC; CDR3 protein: CASSYVSSGRNEQFF
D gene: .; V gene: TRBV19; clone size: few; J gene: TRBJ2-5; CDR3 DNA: TGTGCCAGTAGTATAAACAGGGGAGGAGAGACCCAGTACTTC; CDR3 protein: CASSINRGGETQYF
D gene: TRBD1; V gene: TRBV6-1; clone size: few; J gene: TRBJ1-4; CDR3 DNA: TGTGCCGCTTCCACCTTGTTACAGGGGGAGAAACTGTTTTTT; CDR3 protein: CAASTLLQGEKLFF
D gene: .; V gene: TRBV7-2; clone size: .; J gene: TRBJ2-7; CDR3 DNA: TGTGCCAGCAGCTTATTACTAACGGAGCAGTACTTC; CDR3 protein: CASSLLLTEQYF
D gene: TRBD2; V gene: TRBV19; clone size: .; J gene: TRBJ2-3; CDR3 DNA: TGTGCCAGTAGTACCTCTAAGGGACTAGCGGTCACAGATACGCAGTATTTT; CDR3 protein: CASSTSKGLAVTDTQYF
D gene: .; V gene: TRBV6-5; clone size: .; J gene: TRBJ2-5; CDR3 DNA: TGTGCCAGCAGTTACCTGGGGCCGAGAGAGACCCAGTACTTC; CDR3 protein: CASSYLGPRETQYF
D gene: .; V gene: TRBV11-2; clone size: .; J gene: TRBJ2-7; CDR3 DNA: TGTGCCAGCAGCATTACCTACGAGCAGTACTTC; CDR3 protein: CASSITYEQYF
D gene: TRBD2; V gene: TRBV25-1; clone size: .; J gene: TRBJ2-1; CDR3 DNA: TGTGCCAGCAGTGGACTAGCGGAGCAGTTCTTC; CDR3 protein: CASSGLAEQFF
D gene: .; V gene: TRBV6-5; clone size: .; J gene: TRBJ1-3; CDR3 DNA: TGTGCCAGCAGTTACGGAGGTACGTCGGCTGGAAACACCATATATTTT; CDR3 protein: CASSYGGTSAGNTIYF
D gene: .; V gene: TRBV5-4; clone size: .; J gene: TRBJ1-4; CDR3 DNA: TGTGCCAGCAGCTTGGGACAGAGTAATGAAAAACTGTTTTTT; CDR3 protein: CASSLGQSNEKLFF
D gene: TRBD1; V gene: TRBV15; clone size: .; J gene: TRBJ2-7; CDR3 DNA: TGTGCCACCAGCGGCCGGGACAGCGCATCCTACGAGCAGTACTTC; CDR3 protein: CATSGRDSASYEQYF
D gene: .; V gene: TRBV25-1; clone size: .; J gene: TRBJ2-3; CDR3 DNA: TGTGCCAGCAGTGAAGATGGAGGGGCCACAGATACGCAGTATTTT; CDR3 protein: CASSEDGGATDTQYF
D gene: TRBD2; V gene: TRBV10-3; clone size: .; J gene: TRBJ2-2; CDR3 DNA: TGTGCCATCAGCCCCGGGAGGGGTGTCTTTTCCGGGGAGCTGTTTTTT; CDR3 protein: CAISPGRGVFSGELFF
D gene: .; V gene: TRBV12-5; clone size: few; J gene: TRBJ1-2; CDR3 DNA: TGTGCTAGTGGGGAGTTCAGGACAGACTACACCTTC; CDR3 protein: CASGEFRTDYTF
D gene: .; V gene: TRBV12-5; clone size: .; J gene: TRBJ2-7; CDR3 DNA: TGTGCTAGTGGTTTGTCAGGGGAGCGCTACGAGCAGTACTTC; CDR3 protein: CASGLSGERYEQYF
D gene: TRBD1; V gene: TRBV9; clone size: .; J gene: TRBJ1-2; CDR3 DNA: TGTGCCAGCAGCGTAGCAGGGGGAGTTGGCTACACCTTC; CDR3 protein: CASSVAGGVGYTF
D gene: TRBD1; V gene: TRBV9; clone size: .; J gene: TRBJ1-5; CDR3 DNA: TGTGCCAGCAGCGCGGGGACAGCTAGCAATCAGCCCCAGCATTTT; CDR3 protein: CASSAGTASNQPQHF
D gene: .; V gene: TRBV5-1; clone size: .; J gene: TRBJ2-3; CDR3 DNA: TGCGCCAGCAGCTTGGCAGATCCCACAGATACGCAGTATTTT; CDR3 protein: CASSLADPTDTQYF
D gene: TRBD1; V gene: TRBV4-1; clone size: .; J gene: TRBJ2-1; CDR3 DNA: TGCGCCAGCAGCCAAGTCGGGACAGGGGATTACAATGAGCAGTTCTTC; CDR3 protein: CASSQVGTGDYNEQFF
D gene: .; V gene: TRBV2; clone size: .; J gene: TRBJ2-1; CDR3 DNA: TGTGCCAGCAGGGGGGGTACCGGGGAGCAGTTCTTC; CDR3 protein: CASRGGTGEQFF
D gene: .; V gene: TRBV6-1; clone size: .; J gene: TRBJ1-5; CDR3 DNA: TGTGCCAGCAGCCACACGGGGGAAGGCAATCAGCCCCAGCATTTT; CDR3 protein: CASSHTGEGNQPQHF
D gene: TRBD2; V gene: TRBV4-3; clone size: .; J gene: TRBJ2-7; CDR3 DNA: TGCGCCAGCAGCCAAGATCGGGCTAGCGGAACCTACGAGCAGTACTTC; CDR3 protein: CASSQDRASGTYEQYF
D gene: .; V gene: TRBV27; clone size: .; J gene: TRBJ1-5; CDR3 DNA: TGTGCCAGCAGTTTCCCCGGACAGTGCCACCCTGAAAGTAATCAGCCCCAGCATTTT; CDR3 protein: CASSFPGQCHPESNQPQHF
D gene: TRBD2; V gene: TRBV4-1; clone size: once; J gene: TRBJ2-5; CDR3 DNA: TGCGCCAGCAGCCAAACCCTAGCGGGAGGGGAAGAGACCCAGTACTTC; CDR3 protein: CASSQTLAGGEETQYF
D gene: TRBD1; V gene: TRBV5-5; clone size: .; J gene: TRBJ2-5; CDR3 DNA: TGTGCCAGCAGCCACGGACAGGGGGCAAGTGGGGAGACCCAGTACTTC; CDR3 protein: CASSHGQGASGETQYF
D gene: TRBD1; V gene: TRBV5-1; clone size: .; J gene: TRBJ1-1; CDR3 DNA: TGCGCCGGCAGCTTGGACAGGGGACCTGGGAACACTGAAGCTTTCTTT; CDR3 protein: CAGSLDRGPGNTEAFF
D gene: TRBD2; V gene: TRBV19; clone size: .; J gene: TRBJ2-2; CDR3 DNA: TGTGCCAGTAGTAACCGAGGGCGAGCGGGAGGGACCGGGGAGCTGTTTTTT; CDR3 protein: CASSNRGRAGGTGELFF
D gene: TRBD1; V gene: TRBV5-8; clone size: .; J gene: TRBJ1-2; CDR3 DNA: TGTGCCAGCAGCACAGGACAGGGGTCCTATGGCTACACCTTC; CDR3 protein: CASSTGQGSYGYTF
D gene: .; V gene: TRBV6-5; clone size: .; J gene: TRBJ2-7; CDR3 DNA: TGTGCCAGCAGTTATTCGGTTTCATCGTACGAGCAGTACTTC; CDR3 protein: CASSYSVSSYEQYF
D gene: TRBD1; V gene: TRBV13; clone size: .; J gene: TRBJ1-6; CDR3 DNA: TGTGCCAGCAGCCCTACAGGGGGCTGGGATTCACCCCTCCACTTT; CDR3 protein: CASSPTGGWDSPLHF
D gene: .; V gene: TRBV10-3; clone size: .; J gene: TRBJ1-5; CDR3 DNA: TGTGCCATCAGTGAGGGGCCGGATTACCGGAGCAATCAGCCCCAGCATTTT; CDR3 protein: CAISEGPDYRSNQPQHF
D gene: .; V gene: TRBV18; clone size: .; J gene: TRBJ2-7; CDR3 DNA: TGTGCCAGCTCACTAGACAGTTATAGGAACTCCTACGAGCAGTACTTC; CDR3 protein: CASSLDSYRNSYEQYF
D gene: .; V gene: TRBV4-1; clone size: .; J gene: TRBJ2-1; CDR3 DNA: TGCGCCAGCAGCCAAGTTGACTTGATCGCCTACAATGAGCAGTTCTTC; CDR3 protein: CASSQVDLIAYNEQFF
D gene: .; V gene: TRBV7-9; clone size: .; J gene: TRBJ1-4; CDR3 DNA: TGTGCCAGCAGCTTAGGCGGGGGCGATGAAAAACTGTTTTTT; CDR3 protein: CASSLGGGDEKLFF
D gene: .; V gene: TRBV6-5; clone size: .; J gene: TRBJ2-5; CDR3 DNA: TGTGCCAGCAGTTATGACGGGGAGACCCAGTACTTC; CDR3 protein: CASSYDGETQYF
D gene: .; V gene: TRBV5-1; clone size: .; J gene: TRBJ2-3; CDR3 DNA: TGCGCCAGCAGCTTGGTGGGGCCGCGATCGCCCACAGATACGCAGTATTTT; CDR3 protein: CASSLVGPRSPTDTQYF
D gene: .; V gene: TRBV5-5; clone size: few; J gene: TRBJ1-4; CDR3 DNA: TGTGCCAGCAGCTTGGCCAGTAATGAAAAACTGTTTTTT; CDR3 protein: CASSLASNEKLFF
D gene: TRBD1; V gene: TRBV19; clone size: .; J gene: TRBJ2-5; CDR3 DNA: TGTGCCAGTAGTAAAAGACAGGGGATCGTCTACGAGACCCAGTACTTC; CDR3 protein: CASSKRQGIVYETQYF
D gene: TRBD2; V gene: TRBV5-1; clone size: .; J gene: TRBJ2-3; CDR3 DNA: TGCGCCAGCAGCTCTAGCGGGGCCTTTACAGATACGCAGTATTTT; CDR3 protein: CASSSSGAFTDTQYF
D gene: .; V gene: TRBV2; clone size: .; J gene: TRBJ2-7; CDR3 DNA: TGTGCCAGCAGGCCAAGCGGTGGCTCCTACGAGCAGTACTTC; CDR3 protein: CASRPSGGSYEQYF
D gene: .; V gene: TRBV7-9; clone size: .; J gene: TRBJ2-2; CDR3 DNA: TGTGCCAGCAGCTTTGACTGGACCGGGGAGCTGTTTTTT; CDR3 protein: CASSFDWTGELFF
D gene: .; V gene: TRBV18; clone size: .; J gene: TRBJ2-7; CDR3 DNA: TGTGCCAGCTCTCCGGTCCGGGGAGGTACGTACGAGCAGTACTTC; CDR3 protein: CASSPVRGGTYEQYF
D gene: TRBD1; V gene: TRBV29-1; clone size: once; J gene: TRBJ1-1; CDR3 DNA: TGCAGCGTTGGACAGGGGGCGGGGAACACTGAAGCTTTCTTT; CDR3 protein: CSVGQGAGNTEAFF
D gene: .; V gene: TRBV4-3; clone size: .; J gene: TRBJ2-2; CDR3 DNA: TGCGCCAGCAGCCAAGTATCTTTTCGGATAGCGTTAGCAACCGGGGAGCTGTTTTTT; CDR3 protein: CASSQVSFRIALATGELFF
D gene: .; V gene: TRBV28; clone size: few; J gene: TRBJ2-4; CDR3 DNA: TGTGCCAGCAGTTTAGAAAAGGGGACTCCTCTTTTAGCCAAAAACATTCAGTACTTC; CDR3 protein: CASSLEKGTPLLAKNIQYF
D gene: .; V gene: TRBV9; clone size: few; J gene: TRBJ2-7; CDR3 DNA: TGTGCCAGCAGCGTCACCCTAGACAGCCCCTACGAGCAGTACTTC; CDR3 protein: CASSVTLDSPYEQYF
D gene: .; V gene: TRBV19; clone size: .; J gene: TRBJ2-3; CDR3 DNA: TGTGCCAGTAGTAAAGTAGGGAGCGGCGTCCTTAGCACAGATACGCAGTATTTT; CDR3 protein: CASSKVGSGVLSTDTQYF
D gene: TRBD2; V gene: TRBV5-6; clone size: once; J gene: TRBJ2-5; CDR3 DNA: TGTGCCAGCAGCCGCCGTACGGGGGGGAGTGAGACCCAGTACTTC; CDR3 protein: CASSRRTGGSETQYF